These 32 T cell receptor beta chains were all obtained from the same sample, sequenced in a study of blood T cell repertoires in COVID-19. Data came from immunoSEQ multiplex PCR; TCRdb stores just in-frame clones and leaves some out. The data contain hundreds of thousands of clones, 87% of them singletons. Sequencing was done on a sample of peripheral blood. The receptors here all came from a man aged 18 to 29 with active or convalescent COVID-19.

The V gene is TRBV15, the J gene TRBJ1-1; D is possibly TRBD1 (5 bases). V lost 1 base and J 1 base, leaving 13 bases between the germline ends. This CDR3 contains 16 residues. CDR1 is LNHNV and CDR2 is YYDKDF in the germline V gene (reference sequence). CDR3 sequence reads: CATSRAVGQGNTEAFF. Here the CDR3 DNA reads TGTGCCACCAGCAGAGCCGTTGGTCAGGGGAACACTGAAGCTTTCTTT.

The V and J genes are TRBV28 and TRBJ1-4; D is perhaps TRBD1 (6 bases). This CDR3 contains 14 residues. The germline CDR1 and CDR2 sequences are MDHEN and SYDVKM. With 5 bases removed from V and 6 bases from J, the gap between germline ends came to 13 bases. Written as DNA, the CDR3 is TGTGCCAGCAGTCTCCGGGACACTTATGAAAAACTGTTTTTT. It encodes CASSLRDTYEKLFF.

The chain links TRBV19 to TRBJ1-5, with 9 bases lining up with TRBD1. The CDR3 is 14 residues long. Germline assignment: CDR1 LNHDA and CDR2 SQIVND (reference sequence). V gave up 6 bases and J gave up 4 bases; unmatched junction bases: 4. The CDR3 DNA is TGTGCCAGTAGCCTCGGGACAGGGAATCAGCCCCAGCATTTT. Encoded protein: CASSLGTGNQPQHF.

The rearrangement links TRBV7-2 to TRBJ1-1; 11 bases agree with TRBD1. Germline CDR1 and CDR2: SGHTA and FQGNSA. With V trimmed by 5 bases and J by 4 bases, 9 bases remained unmatched. The CDR3 covers 16 residues. CDR3 sequence reads: CASSLRTGGEVTEAFF. Here the CDR3 DNA reads TGTGCCAGCAGCCTAAGGACAGGGGGCGAGGTCACTGAAGCTTTCTTT.

The chain combines TRBV11-3 with TRBJ2-5; D gene ambiguous. Deletions cut 0 bases from V and 4 bases from J, with 6 bases between. The germline gives CDR1 SGHNT, CDR2 YENEEA. The CDR3 extends over 13 amino acids. In nucleotides, the CDR3 is TGTGCCAGCAGCTTAGACGGTACAGAGACCCAGTACTTC. Encoded protein: CASSLDGTETQYF.

The chain is built from TRBV19 and TRBJ2-7; 8 nucleotides line up with TRBD1. V shed 3 bases, J shed 5 bases, and the junction held 9 bases outside the gene matches. CDR1 is LNHDA, CDR2 SQIVND, per germline (reference sequence). The CDR3 consists of 15 residues. The CDR3 DNA is TGTGCCAGTAGTATCGGACAGGGCTTAGCCCACGAGCAGTACTTC. Translating it yields CASSIGQGLAHEQYF.

Written as DNA, the CDR3 is TGTGCCAGCAGTTCGGGGTTATTGAATGAAAAACTGTTTTTT. It specifies CASSSGLLNEKLFF. J is TRBJ1-4 and V is TRBV27, with D hard to call. V lost 4 bases and J lost 5, with 11 bases in between. The V gene's germline CDR1 is MNHEY and CDR2 SMNVEV (reference sequence). This CDR3 is built from 14 residues.

The chain has TRBV15 and TRBJ2-7; 11 bases line up with TRBD2. The CDR3 is 14 amino acids. The germline CDR1 and CDR2 sequences are LNHNV and YYDKDF (reference sequence). With V trimmed by 5 bases and J by 5 bases, 5 bases remained unmatched. The CDR3 is CATSHSGRAHEQYF. The CDR3 DNA sequence: TGTGCCACCAGCCATAGCGGGAGGGCCCACGAGCAGTACTTC.

The chain joins TRBV11-2 to TRBJ2-7; D gene unclear. Germline V gene sequence: CDR1 SGHAT, CDR2 FQNNGV. V was trimmed by 0 bases and J by 0 bases, leaving 6 bases between them. The CDR3 contains 14 residues. The CDR3 loop reads CASSLEFGSYEQYF. The CDR3 nucleotides read TGTGCCAGCAGCTTAGAATTCGGCTCCTACGAGCAGTACTTC.

This clone was seen a single time. The chain combines TRBV19 with TRBJ1-6; TRBD1 might be the D (5 bases). Looked up from germline, CDR1 is LNHDA and CDR2 is SQIVND (reference sequence). Trimming pared 6 bases from V and 2 bases from J, leaving 23 bases between. The CDR3 totals 19 residues. The CDR3 DNA follows: TGTGCCAGTAGAGGGGCGACAGTTGGACCTACTCCCTATAATTCACCCCTCCACTTT. Protein sequence: CASRGATVGPTPYNSPLHF. Complete variable domain (other parts from reference TRBV19 and TRBJ1-6): DGGITQSPKYLFRKEGQNVTLSCEQNLNHDAMYWYRQDPGQGLRLIYYSQIVNDFQKGDIAEGYSVSREKKESFPLTVTSAQKNPTAFYLCASRGATVGPTPYNSPLHFGNGTRLTVT.

V usage is TRBV18 and J usage is TRBJ2-6; TRBD1 aligns across 12 bases. The CDR3 totals 18 residues. Germline V CDR1 and CDR2: KGHSH, LQKENI. After removal of 6 bases from V and 2 bases from J, the junction contained 8 bases not matched to a gene. CDR3 amino acids: CASSRDRGHGAGANVLTF. In nucleotides, the CDR3 is TGTGCCAGCTCCCGGGACAGGGGGCATGGGGCTGGGGCCAACGTCCTGACTTTC.

The gene calls are TRBV12-3 or TRBV12-4 and TRBJ1-2; no clear D. Trimming left V 3 bases short and J 4 bases short, with 9 bases between. The CDR3 runs 13 residues. The CDR3 DNA sequence: TGTGCCAGCAGTTTCAGACATTTCTATGGCTACACCTTC. Protein sequence: CASSFRHFYGYTF.

This chain links TRBV7-2 with TRBJ2-7, with a weak D call TRBD2 (5 bases). CDR1 is SGHTA, CDR2 FQGNSA, per germline. V shed 5 bases and J shed 5 bases, with 16 bases lying between them. This CDR3 is built from 14 residues. This CDR3 reads CASSPWLGADEQYF. DNA for the CDR3: TGTGCCAGCAGCCCCTGGTTGGGAGCTGACGAGCAGTACTTC.

The rearrangement links TRBV2 to TRBJ1-1, with 7 positions matching TRBD1. This CDR3 spans 13 amino acids. Germline values: CDR1 SNHLY, CDR2 FYNNEI. The ends lost 6 bases at V and 4 bases at J; junction bases unmatched: 5. Written as DNA, the CDR3 is TGTGCCAGCAGCCCGACAGGGAGCACTGAAGCTTTCTTT. This codes for CASSPTGSTEAFF. Full variable domain (missing parts from reference TRBV2 and TRBJ1-1): EPEVTQTPSHQVTQMGQEVILRCVPISNHLYFYWYRQILGQKVEFLVSFYNNEISEKSEIFDDQFSVERPDGSNFTLKIRSTKLEDSAMYFCASSPTGSTEAFFGQGTRLTVV.

This clone has a single count. The rearrangement links TRBV18 to TRBJ2-7, with TRBD2 identical over 10 bases. CDR1 is KGHSH, CDR2 LQKENI, per germline. After removal of 2 bases from V and 3 bases from J, the junction contained 4 bases not matched to a gene. The CDR3 length is 15 residues. The DNA of the CDR3 is TGTGCCAGCTCACCAGAGCGGGGGGGGTTCTACGAGCAGTACTTC. It translates to CASSPERGGFYEQYF.

This chain uses TRBV11-2 with TRBJ1-3; D gene uncertain. V was cut by 3 bases and J by 10 bases, with 13 bases left in between. Germline CDR1 reads SGHAT; CDR2 reads FQNNGV. CDR3 length equals 13 residues. The CDR3, as DNA: TGTGCCAGCAGCTTGGCGGGCGGGGTGACCATATATTTT. Translating it yields CASSLAGGVTIYF.

In its sample, this clone was seen once. The CDR3 region is CAWSVLIGNTIYF. Written as DNA, the CDR3 is TGTGCCTGGAGTGTACTTATAGGAAACACCATATATTTT. V usage is TRBV30 and J usage is TRBJ1-3; unclear D gene. The CDR3 contains 13 residues. Germline CDR1 reads GTSNPN; CDR2 reads SVGIG (reference sequence). With 0 bases removed from V and 4 bases from J, the gap between germline ends came to 7 bases. Together with reference TRBV30 and TRBJ1-3, the CDR3 gives the full variable domain: SQTIHQWPATLVQPVGSPLSLECTVEGTSNPNLYWYRQAAGRGLQLLFYSVGIGQISSEVPQNLSASRPQDRQFILSSKKLLLSDSGFYLCAWSVLIGNTIYFGEGSWLTVV.

The rearrangement uses TRBV27 and TRBJ2-2; 8 positions agree with TRBD1. V was clipped by 2 bases and J by 0 bases; unmatched bases: 8. The CDR3 runs to 18 residues. CDR1 MNHEY and CDR2 SMNVEV come from the germline V gene (reference sequence). The CDR3, as DNA: TGTGCCAGCAGTTTACGTCAGACAGGGGAGTCGAACACCGGGGAGCTGTTTTTT. It encodes CASSLRQTGESNTGELFF.

This chain connects TRBV7-8 to TRBJ2-3, with 12 bases matching TRBD2. Germline V lookup: CDR1 SGHVS, CDR2 FQNEAQ. The CDR3 covers 18 residues. J gave up 4 bases and V 1 base, and 9 bases lay outside the gene matches. CDR3 region: CASSLVGLAGGPADTQYF. The CDR3, as DNA: TGTGCCAGCAGCTTAGTGGGCCTAGCGGGGGGGCCGGCAGATACGCAGTATTTT.

CDR3 DNA sequence: TGTGCCACCCGACCGACAAGCAAAAACAATGAGCAGTTCTTC. It codes for CATRPTSKNNEQFF. V is TRBV19 and J is TRBJ2-1; no clear D gene. There are 14 residues in the CDR3. Germline V gene lookup returns CDR1 LNHDA and CDR2 SQIVND (reference sequence). The V gene lost 10 bases and the J gene lost 5 bases, with 18 bases spanning the gap.

This clone has just one count. In DNA form, the CDR3 reads TGTGCCAGCAGTGCCCGGGACTCGACCTACGAGCAGTACTTC. It specifies CASSARDSTYEQYF. This chain uses TRBV27 with TRBJ2-7, with D perhaps matching TRBD2 (6 bases). V was shortened by 5 bases and J by 2 bases, with 13 bases between the two germline ends. Germline CDR1 is MNHEY and CDR2 is SMNVEV (reference sequence). The CDR3 spans 14 residues.

V is TRBV11-1 and J is TRBJ2-5; 16 bases align to TRBD2. The V gene's germline CDR1 is SGHAT and CDR2 FQDESV (reference sequence). The CDR3 extends over 14 amino acids. Trimming took 5 bases from V and 10 from J; bases not matched to a gene: 4. CDR3 DNA sequence: TGTGCCAGCAGCCCGGGACTAGCGGGGGGGGGCCAGTACTTC. Translated: CASSPGLAGGGQYF.

This clone was counted a single time. This rearrangement joins TRBV6-5 to TRBJ1-1; a possible D gene is TRBD1 (6 bases). Trimming shortened V by 2 bases and J by 4 bases, and 14 bases separated the two germline ends. There are 15 residues in the CDR3. The germline V gene encodes CDR1 MNHEY and CDR2 SVGAGI. CDR3 loop: CASSYVRGFGTEAFF. The DNA for the CDR3 is TGTGCCAGCAGTTACGTGAGGGGGTTTGGCACTGAAGCTTTCTTT.

The V gene is TRBV19, the J gene TRBJ2-7; D is unclear. Trimming removed 4 bases from V and 0 bases from J, with 13 bases in between. This CDR3 spans 15 amino acids. CDR1 is LNHDA and CDR2 is SQIVND in the germline V gene (reference sequence). The CDR3 coding sequence is TGTGCCAGTAGTACGTTTACATCCTTCTCCTACGAGCAGTACTTC. As protein: CASSTFTSFSYEQYF.

This chain links TRBV9 with TRBJ2-2; weak D call: TRBD2 (6 bases). This CDR3 comprises 16 residues. V lost 4 bases and J 0 bases, leaving 13 bases between the germline ends. Germline V gives CDR1 SGDLS, CDR2 YYNGEE. As DNA, the CDR3 is TGTGCCAGCAGCCAACTGGGACTGACGAACACCGGGGAGCTGTTTTTT. Translation: CASSQLGLTNTGELFF.

This clone was picked up a small number of times. Other DNA sequences from this sample encode an identical CDR3 as well. The chain employs TRBV29-1 and TRBJ1-4; 9 positions agree with TRBD1. From germline, CDR1 is SQVTM and CDR2 ANQGSEA. CDR3 length equals 13 residues. V lost 5 bases to trimming and J lost 5 bases; unmatched junction nucleotides: 3. CDR3 region: CSVYGTGNEKLFF. CDR3 DNA: TGCAGCGTTTATGGGACAGGGAATGAAAAACTGTTTTTT.

The rearrangement uses TRBV9 and TRBJ1-4; D gene ambiguous. CDR1 SGDLS and CDR2 YYNGEE come from the germline V gene. The CDR3 contains 16 residues. V was trimmed by 4 bases and J by 5 bases, leaving 18 bases between them. The CDR3 DNA sequence: TGTGCCAGCAGCTTAGACCCCGCCGGAGGCAATGAAAAACTGTTTTTT. Translated: CASSLDPAGGNEKLFF. The full variable domain, completed using reference TRBV9 and TRBJ1-4, is DSGVTQTPKHLITATGQRVTLRCSPRSGDLSVYWYQQSLDQGLQFLIQYYNGEERAKGNILERFSAQQFPDLHSELNLSSLELGDSALYFCASSLDPAGGNEKLFFGSGTQLSVL.

This clone has just one count. The V call is TRBV4-2, the J call TRBJ2-1; 14 bases match TRBD2. The length of the CDR3 is 15 residues. Trimming removed 5 bases from V and 7 bases from J; junction bases left unmatched: 4. Per the germline V gene, CDR1 is LGHNA and CDR2 is YNFKEQ. The CDR3 DNA is TGTGCCAGCAGCTCAGGACTAGCGGGAGGTAATGAGCAGTTCTTC. It specifies CASSSGLAGGNEQFF.

The V call is TRBV9, the J call TRBJ1-1, with D uncertain. V shed 1 base and J shed 0 bases, with 7 bases lying between them. This CDR3 has 14 amino acids. In germline, CDR1 is SGDLS, CDR2 YYNGEE. The CDR3 DNA reads TGTGCCAGCAGCGTAAGTTCTATGAACACTGAAGCTTTCTTT. Protein: CASSVSSMNTEAFF.

V is TRBV3-1 (or the pseudogene TRBV3-2) and J is TRBJ2-1; maybe TRBD2 (5 bases). V was trimmed by 4 bases and J by 0 bases, leaving 16 bases between them. Germline CDR1 LGHDT, CDR2 YNNKEL (reference sequence). The CDR3 runs 17 residues. This CDR3 reads CASSPRTFPSSYNEQFF. The CDR3 region has the DNA TGTGCCAGCAGCCCACGGACTTTCCCGAGCTCCTACAATGAGCAGTTCTTC.

The gene calls are TRBV10-1 and TRBJ2-1, with 8 bases lining up with TRBD2. The V and J ends lost 0 bases and 2 bases, in that order; junction bases with no gene match: 6. Germline-derived CDR1 and CDR2 are WNHNN and SYGVQD (reference sequence). The CDR3 has 17 residues. The CDR3 is CASSESGTSITYNEQFF. The CDR3 DNA is TGCGCCAGCAGTGAGTCCGGGACTAGTATTACCTACAATGAGCAGTTCTTC.

The sample holds a few counts of this clone. The rearrangement uses TRBV7-9 and TRBJ2-3; TRBD1 matches at 7 bases. The V segment lost 5 bases and the J segment 4 bases; nucleotides outside the gene matches: 3. The CDR3 has 13 amino acids. Germline CDR1 is SEHNR and CDR2 is FQNEAQ (reference sequence). CDR3 sequence reads: CASSLTGADTQYF. The CDR3 nucleotides are TGTGCCAGCAGCCTTACAGGGGCAGATACGCAGTATTTT.